The present T cell receptor beta chain was sequenced within a study of T-cell memory formation after mild COVID-19. As for the study in general: TCR clusters were mostly donor specific.

V lost 1 base and J lost 1, with 10 bases in between. CDR1 and CDR2 (germline): KGHDR, SFDVKD. The length of the CDR3 is 16 residues. Via MiXCR, TCRdb re-called the 5' RACE reads, giving one row per CDR3 protein. This table has 450,000 to 650,000 distinct CDR3 sequences, roughly 21% appearing once. This rearrangement joins TRBV24-1 to TRBJ2-1; D is unresolved. This receptor was obtained from an adult woman who had mild COVID-19 (a few samples of this study predate the infection). Cell type and time point are not known. Sequenced material: PBMCs or a T cell subset sorted from them (not recorded which). The CDR3: CATSDFITESYNEQFF. The CDR3, as DNA: TGTGCCACCAGTGATTTTATAACGGAGTCCTACAATGAGCAGTTCTTC.